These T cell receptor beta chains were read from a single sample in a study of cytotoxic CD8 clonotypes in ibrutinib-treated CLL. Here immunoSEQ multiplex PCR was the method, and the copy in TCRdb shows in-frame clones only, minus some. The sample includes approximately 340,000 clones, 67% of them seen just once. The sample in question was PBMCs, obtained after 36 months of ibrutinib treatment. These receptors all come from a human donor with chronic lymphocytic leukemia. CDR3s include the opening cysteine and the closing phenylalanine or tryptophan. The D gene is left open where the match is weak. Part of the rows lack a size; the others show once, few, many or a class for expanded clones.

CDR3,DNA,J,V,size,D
CASSTPRGRETQYF,TGTGCCAGCAGCACACCCAGGGGGCGAGAGACCCAGTACTTC,TRBJ2-5,TRBV7-2,-,TRBD1
CASSRPAEETQYF,TGTGCCAGCAGCAGACCCGCAGAAGAGACCCAGTACTTC,TRBJ2-5,TRBV13,few,-
CASSPDRTQETQYF,TGTGCCAGCAGCCCAGACAGGACACAAGAGACCCAGTACTTC,TRBJ2-5,TRBV7-2,-,-
CASSLLLNTEAFF,TGTGCCAGCAGTTTATTGCTGAACACTGAAGCTTTCTTT,TRBJ1-1,TRBV27,-,-
CASSQRGLAGGDTQYF,TGTGCCAGCAGCCAACGCGGACTAGCGGGGGGGGATACGCAGTATTTT,TRBJ2-3,TRBV4-2,-,TRBD2
CASSLGTVLQETQYF,TGTGCCAGCAGCCTCGGGACAGTACTCCAAGAGACCCAGTACTTC,TRBJ2-5,TRBV7-7,-,TRBD1
CATSRRATGRDEKLFF,TGTGCCACCAGCAGACGCGCGACAGGAAGGGATGAAAAACTGTTTTTT,TRBJ1-4,TRBV15,-,-
CASSLVVSNTGELFF,TGCGCCAGCAGCTTGGTTGTATCGAACACCGGGGAGCTGTTTTTT,TRBJ2-2,TRBV5-1,few,-
CASRDGLSEQYF,TGTGCCAGTAGGGATGGACTAAGCGAGCAGTACTTC,TRBJ2-7,TRBV19,-,-
CASSALDRDNSPLHF,TGTGCCAGCAGTGCACTAGACAGGGATAATTCACCCCTCCACTTT,TRBJ1-6,TRBV25-1,-,TRBD1
CASSQIGAGNLSPLHF,TGTGCCAGCAGCCAGATCGGGGCCGGTAACCTTTCACCCCTCCACTTT,TRBJ1-6,TRBV2,few,-